The 23 T cell receptor beta chains below all came from one sample that was sequenced in a study of blood T cell repertoires in COVID-19. The method was immunoSEQ multiplex PCR; TCRdb's version includes in-frame clones alone and lacks a portion of them. The sample yields 200,000 or so clones, about 91% seen once. The sequenced sample was PBMCs or T cells enriched from blood (not recorded which). The receptors derive from a woman in her thirties or forties with acute COVID-19.

The gene calls are TRBV21-1 and TRBJ1-2; TRBD1 reflects the table's D call only, with no check against the DNA. TRBV21-1 is described as a pseudogene. The CDR3 sequence is 16 residues long. CDR3 in amino acids: CASSKAQGSPSDGYTF. The CDR3 DNA follows: TGTGCCAGCAGCAAAGCGCAGGGGTCCCCGAGCGATGGCTACACCTTC.

V and J are TRBV12-5 and TRBJ2-2, with 10 nucleotides matching TRBD2. CDR3 length: 16 residues. Germline lookup yields CDR1 LGHNT and CDR2 FRNRAP. J lost 6 bases, V lost 1 base, and 5 bases had no gene match. The CDR3 sequence: CASGLGGLASAGELFF. The CDR3 DNA is TGTGCTAGTGGTTTGGGGGGACTAGCGAGTGCCGGGGAGCTGTTTTTT.

The chain employs TRBV19 and TRBJ2-4, with 8 bases matching TRBD1. CDR3 length: 17 residues. Germline CDR1 reads LNHDA; CDR2 reads SQIVND (reference sequence). V was clipped by 5 bases and J by 1 base; unmatched bases: 10. The CDR3 spells CASSPVDRVAAKNIQYF. In DNA form, the CDR3 reads TGTGCCAGTAGTCCCGTGGACAGGGTGGCTGCCAAAAACATTCAGTACTTC.

The genes are TRBV28 and TRBJ2-7; D is ambiguous. This CDR3 comprises 14 residues. CDR1 and CDR2 from the germline V gene are MDHEN and SYDVKM. V was shortened by 6 bases and J by 3 bases, with 15 bases between the two germline ends. The CDR3 loop reads CASSQADRLYEQYF. CDR3 DNA sequence: TGTGCCAGCAGCCAGGCTGACCGGCTCTACGAGCAGTACTTC.

CDR3 region: CASSPRTSQGAGANVLTF. In DNA, the CDR3 is TGTGCCAGCTCACCAAGGACAAGCCAAGGGGCTGGGGCCAACGTCCTGACTTTC. The J gene is TRBJ2-6, the V gene TRBV18; the D gene is possibly TRBD1 (5 bases). V lost 2 bases and J 2 bases, leaving 16 bases between the germline ends. CDR3 size: 18 residues. Germline CDR1 and CDR2: KGHSH and LQKENI.

The chain couples TRBV2 to TRBJ1-2; D may be TRBD1 (6 bases). Trimming removed 6 bases from V and 4 bases from J, with 18 bases in between. There are 15 residues in the CDR3. Germline assignment: CDR1 SNHLY and CDR2 FYNNEI. Here the CDR3 reads CASSATTGMIYGYTF. As DNA, the CDR3 is TGTGCCAGCAGCGCTACGACAGGAATGATCTATGGCTACACCTTC.

This clone was seen a single time. The chain recombines TRBV20-1 with TRBJ2-1; D is unclear. Germline V CDR1 and CDR2: DFQATT, SNEGSKA (reference sequence). Trimming took off 5 bases at V and 6 bases at J, with 8 bases between the two ends. The CDR3 length is 11 residues. CDR3 DNA sequence: TGCAGTGCTCCCTTAGCCAATGAGCAGTTCTTC. Its translation: CSAPLANEQFF.

V gene TRBV28 combines with J gene TRBJ2-7, with 7 bases matching TRBD2. Trimming cost V 5 bases and J 2 bases; bases outside gene matches: 9. CDR3 length equals 15 residues. Germline-derived CDR1 and CDR2 are MDHEN and SYDVKM. The CDR3 DNA reads TGTGCCAGCAGTCCCACGGGCGGGGGAACCTACGAGCAGTACTTC. Amino acids: CASSPTGGGTYEQYF.

The CDR3 protein is CASSFGQPEGGYTF. The DNA of the CDR3 is TGTGCCAGCAGCTTCGGACAGCCAGAAGGTGGCTACACCTTC. This rearrangement joins TRBV5-5 to TRBJ1-2; tentative D call: TRBD1 (6 bases). The germline gives CDR1 SGHKS, CDR2 YYEKEE (reference sequence). V shed 2 bases and J shed 7 bases, with 15 bases lying between them. The CDR3 loop spans 14 amino acids.

The chain uses TRBV2 and TRBJ1-2; tentative D call: TRBD1 (6 bases). V was shortened by 2 bases and J by 8 bases, with 21 bases between the two germline ends. CDR1 is SNHLY, CDR2 FYNNEI, per germline. The CDR3 is 16 amino acids. As DNA, the CDR3 is TGTGCCAGCAGTGAAATTTCCCTGTGGGGGGGCGACGGCTACACCTTC. Its protein is CASSEISLWGGDGYTF.

The rearrangement links TRBV6-1 to TRBJ2-7, with D tentatively TRBD1 (6 bases). Germline V gene data show CDR1 as MNHNS and CDR2 as SASEGT. V was cut by 2 bases and J by 7 bases, with 15 bases left in between. The CDR3 runs to 14 residues. CDR3 nucleotides: TGTGCCAGCAGTGAAATCAGGGGACGAGGGGAGCAGTACTTC. Protein: CASSEIRGRGEQYF.

The chain joins TRBV9 to TRBJ1-2; 7 nucleotides match TRBD1. The junction had 7 bases not matched to a gene; V was cut back by 1 base and J by 4 bases. CDR1 and CDR2 from the germline V gene are SGDLS and YYNGEE. The CDR3 contains 15 residues. CDR3 DNA sequence: TGTGCCAGCAGCGTATTATCAGGGGGGATCTATGGCTACACCTTC. Protein product: CASSVLSGGIYGYTF.

The chain has TRBV2 and TRBJ2-7, with D possibly TRBD1 on 5 matching bases. This CDR3 spans 14 amino acids. The ends were cut back, 3 bases at V and 2 bases at J, with 11 bases in the middle. The V gene's germline CDR1 is SNHLY and CDR2 FYNNEI. The CDR3 sequence: CASSDQGYTYEQYF. CDR3 DNA sequence: TGTGCCAGCAGTGACCAGGGTTACACCTACGAGCAGTACTTC.

The chain is built from TRBV11-2 and TRBJ2-2; 7 bases match TRBD1. The trim removed 5 bases at V and 0 bases at J, leaving 3 bases unmatched. This CDR3 is 15 amino acids long. In germline, CDR1 is SGHAT, CDR2 FQNNGV. In DNA form, the CDR3 reads TGTGCCAGCAGCCAGACAGGGACGAACACCGGGGAGCTGTTTTTT. Translation: CASSQTGTNTGELFF. Using reference TRBV11-2 and TRBJ2-2 for the parts outside the CDR3, the full variable domain is EAGVAQSPRYKIIEKRQSVAFWCNPISGHATLYWYQQILGQGPKLLIQFQNNGVVDDSQLPKDRFSAERLKGVDSTLKIQPAKLEDSAVYLCASSQTGTNTGELFFGEGSRLTVL.

The chain carries TRBV13 and TRBJ2-7; 12 bases are a match to TRBD2. Per the germline V gene, CDR1 is PRHDT and CDR2 is FYEKMQ (reference sequence). The CDR3 loop spans 16 amino acids. The V and J ends lost 5 bases and 7 bases, in that order; junction bases with no gene match: 12. This chain's CDR3 is CASSHRTSGTGWEQYF. CDR3 DNA sequence: TGTGCCAGCAGCCACCGGACTAGCGGGACCGGATGGGAGCAGTACTTC.

CDR3 sequence (DNA): TGTGCCAGTAGTAATCCAACTAGTTACAATGAGCAGTTCTTC. This gives the protein CASSNPTSYNEQFF. The V call is TRBV19, the J call TRBJ2-1; D might be TRBD2 (5 bases). The CDR3 runs to 14 residues. V was trimmed by 4 bases and J by 4 bases, leaving 11 bases between them. Germline V lookup: CDR1 LNHDA, CDR2 SQIVND (reference sequence). Full variable domain (remainder filled in from reference TRBV19 and TRBJ2-1): DGGITQSPKYLFRKEGQNVTLSCEQNLNHDAMYWYRQDPGQGLRLIYYSQIVNDFQKGDIAEGYSVSREKKESFPLTVTSAQKNPTAFYLCASSNPTSYNEQFFGPGTRLTVL.

The rearrangement joins TRBV9 to TRBJ2-6; maybe TRBD2 (6 bases). Germline CDR1 SGDLS, CDR2 YYNGEE. The V end was cut by 1 base, the J end by 1 base, with 12 bases between. The CDR3 consists of 17 residues. The CDR3 DNA is TGTGCCAGCAGCGTACAGGAGGGAAGATCTGGGGCCAACGTCCTGACTTTC. It translates to CASSVQEGRSGANVLTF.

V and J are TRBV4-1 and TRBJ2-1; 8 positions agree with TRBD2. With V trimmed by 2 bases and J by 0 bases, 3 bases remained unmatched. Germline CDR1 reads MGHRA; CDR2 reads YSYEKL. This CDR3 comprises 16 residues. DNA for the CDR3: TGCGCCAGCAGCCAACCGGGACTAGACTCCTACAATGAGCAGTTCTTC. It codes for CASSQPGLDSYNEQFF.

This clone has only one observation. The J gene is TRBJ2-1, the V gene TRBV7-6; D gene unclear. This CDR3 is built from 17 residues. CDR1 and CDR2 (germline): SGHVS, FNYEAQ. The V gene lost 2 bases and the J gene lost 0 bases, with 14 bases spanning the gap. The CDR3 sequence is CASSLSSTELSYNEQFF. The CDR3 DNA is TGTGCCAGCAGCTTATCCTCAACAGAGCTCTCCTACAATGAGCAGTTCTTC.

This CDR3 is CASSFSGGADETQYF. In nucleotides, the CDR3 is TGTGCCAGCAGCTTTAGCGGGGGGGCCGATGAGACCCAGTACTTC. V gene TRBV7-3 combines with J gene TRBJ2-5, with 11 bases lining up with TRBD2. Germline V gene sequence: CDR1 SGHTA, CDR2 FQGTGA. The length of the CDR3 is 15 residues. The ends lost 3 bases at V and 5 bases at J; junction bases unmatched: 5.

The V and J genes are TRBV12-3 or TRBV12-4 and TRBJ2-1, with 9 nucleotides matching TRBD2. V lost 6 bases to trimming and J lost 9 bases; unmatched junction nucleotides: 6. The CDR3 totals 13 residues. DNA of the CDR3: TGTGCCAGCAGACGTGGACTAGCGTTTGAGCAGTTCTTC. This sequence encodes CASRRGLAFEQFF.

V and J are TRBV3-1 (or the pseudogene TRBV3-2) and TRBJ2-7; TRBD2 matches at 8 bases. With V trimmed by 0 bases and J by 1 base, 5 bases remained unmatched. CDR3 size: 16 residues. Germline CDR1 and CDR2: LGHDT and YNNKEL (reference sequence). The DNA for the CDR3 is TGTGCCAGCAGCCAAGAACAGCGGGGGCCGTCCTACGAGCAGTACTTC. Translating gives CASSQEQRGPSYEQYF.

The chain uses TRBV19 and TRBJ2-6; D is possibly TRBD2 (7 bases). The V end lost 3 bases, the J end lost 0 bases, and 12 bases lay between the germline ends. The germline CDR1 and CDR2 sequences are LNHDA and SQIVND (reference sequence). This CDR3 has 17 residues. The CDR3 spells CASSMGGHDSGANVLTF. The CDR3 region has the DNA TGTGCCAGTAGTATGGGGGGGCACGACTCTGGGGCCAACGTCCTGACTTTC.